This is a list of T cell receptor beta chains from one sample in a study of T cell responses to AZD1222 COVID-19 vaccine. Clones were read by immunoSEQ multiplex PCR, and TCRdb kept only the in-frame ones, dropping some. The sample includes over 100,000 clones, roughly 93% seen only once; the top ten take around 1.7%. Source: peripheral blood, taken on day 0 of AZD1222 vaccination. These receptors were obtained from an adult in good health. Each CDR3 is given with its conserved first and last residue. A D gene is named only where the DNA matches it firmly. Rows give clone size only sometimes, using once, few, many, or a class for an expanded clone.

J | D | size | V | DNA | CDR3
TRBJ1-1 | . | . | TRBV2 | TGTGCCAGCAGTGACAGGCAGATGAACACTGAAGCTTTCTTT | CASSDRQMNTEAFF
TRBJ1-1 | . | . | TRBV18 | TGTGCCAGCTCACCACAGGGGGTGGGGAAAGAGGTTGAAGCTTTCTTT | CASSPQGVGKEVEAFF
TRBJ1-2 | . | . | TRBV3-1/TRBV3-2 | TGTGCCAGCAGCCCGGAGAGAAGAAGGGGGAACTATGGCTACACCTTC | CASSPERRRGNYGYTF
TRBJ1-3 | . | few | TRBV5-1 | TGCGCCAGCTCCCCGTCAGGCTCTGGAAACACCATATATTTT | CASSPSGSGNTIYF
TRBJ2-5 | TRBD2 | . | TRBV10-2 | TGCGCCACCCAGCCGGGACTAGCGGGAGAGACCCAGTACTTC | CATQPGLAGETQYF
TRBJ2-1 | . | . | TRBV5-5 | TGTGCCAGCAGCTTGGAAGGGCGGGAGGACAGGTCTGAGCAGTTCTTC | CASSLEGREDRSEQFF
TRBJ2-1 | . | . | TRBV14 | TGTGCCAGCAGCACTACTAGGGGGAGTGGCAATGAGCAGTTCTTC | CASSTTRGSGNEQFF
TRBJ2-5 | . | . | TRBV18 | TGTGCCAGCTCTGAGTTTTCTTGGACGGAACAAGAGACCCAGTACTTC | CASSEFSWTEQETQYF
TRBJ2-1 | . | . | TRBV6-5 | TGTGCCAGCGGGCGCAAGAGCTCCTACAATGAGCAGTTCTTC | CASGRKSSYNEQFF
TRBJ2-1 | . | . | TRBV6-5 | TGTGCCAGCAGTTTACAGGGTAGCGGTGAGCAGTTCTTC | CASSLQGSGEQFF
TRBJ1-1 | . | . | TRBV3-1/TRBV3-2 | TGTGCCAGCAGGACTGGGGGCACTGAAGCTTTCTTT | CASRTGGTEAFF
TRBJ1-1 | . | . | TRBV5-4 | TGTGCCATCCGTGGGGGAAACACTGAAGCTTTCTTT | CAIRGGNTEAFF
TRBJ1-2 | . | . | TRBV5-1 | TGCGCCAGCAGCCCCCTGGGAGGGGCCGATGGCTACACCTTC | CASSPLGGADGYTF
TRBJ1-1 | . | . | TRBV12-3/TRBV12-4 | TGTGCCAGCAGTAGCCAGGGGCACCCTGAAGCTTTCTTT | CASSSQGHPEAFF
TRBJ1-2 | . | . | TRBV15 | TGTGCCACCAGCAGAGATGAGGGCCTTGGCTACACCTTC | CATSRDEGLGYTF
TRBJ2-3 | . | . | TRBV6-2/TRBV6-3 | TGTGCCAGCAGTTACGACAGATCTAGCACAGATACGCAGTATTTT | CASSYDRSSTDTQYF
TRBJ1-6 | TRBD1 | . | TRBV9 | TGTGCCAGCAGCGTCAACAGGGGAAACTCACCCCTCCACTTT | CASSVNRGNSPLHF
TRBJ1-1 | . | once | TRBV4-3 | TGCGCCAGCAGTCTACAAGGGGGGAACACTGAAGCTTTCTTT | CASSLQGGNTEAFF
TRBJ1-2 | . | . | TRBV5-1 | TGCGCCAGCAGCTTGGGTAACGGACAGCCTTTCTATGGCTACACCTTC | CASSLGNGQPFYGYTF
TRBJ1-2 | TRBD1 | . | TRBV18 | TGTGCCAGCTCACCACCCGGACAGGGGAAATATGGCTACACCTTC | CASSPPGQGKYGYTF
TRBJ1-1 | . | . | TRBV14 | TGTGCCAGCAGCCAAGAGGGATTTTCGGCTTTCTTT | CASSQEGFSAFF
TRBJ2-3 | . | . | TRBV3-1/TRBV3-2 | TGTGCCAGCAGCCTAGTTGGGGGGGGCTTGGCAGATACGCAGTATTTT | CASSLVGGGLADTQYF
TRBJ2-7 | . | . | TRBV5-6 | TGTGCCAGCAGTTTTGCCGGGGGCCCCTACGAGCAGTACTTC | CASSFAGGPYEQYF
TRBJ1-4 | . | . | TRBV28 | TGTGCCAGCCGAGTTGCAACTAATGAAAAACTGTTTTTT | CASRVATNEKLFF
TRBJ2-5 | TRBD1 | once | TRBV4-3 | TGCGCCAGCAGCCAAGCTGGGACAGGTCAAGAGACCCAGTACTTC | CASSQAGTGQETQYF
TRBJ2-1 | TRBD2 | . | TRBV7-2 | TGTGCCAGCAGCTTAGGGCGGGAGAATGAGCAGTTCTTC | CASSLGRENEQFF
TRBJ1-1 | . | . | TRBV19 | TGTGCCAGTAGTATAGGCCCCCAGGGAAACACTGAAGCTTTCTTT | CASSIGPQGNTEAFF
TRBJ1-6 | . | . | TRBV7-2 | TGTGCCAGCAGCTTATATTCTAGCTCCTATAATTCACCCCTCCACTTT | CASSLYSSSYNSPLHF
TRBJ1-1 | . | . | TRBV5-1 | TGCGCCAGCAGCTTGGGCAGAAACACTGAAGCTTTCTTT | CASSLGRNTEAFF
TRBJ1-5 | TRBD1 | . | TRBV29-1 | TGCAGCGTTGAAGGAGGGGGCGGTCAGCCCCAGCATTTT | CSVEGGGGQPQHF
TRBJ2-3 | . | . | TRBV7-2 | TGTGCCAGCAGCTTAGGGTATGGGGGGGCCAGCACAGATACGCAGTATTTT | CASSLGYGGASTDTQYF
TRBJ1-1 | . | . | TRBV7-9 | TGTGCCAGCAGCTTGGCAGGCGTGAACACTGAAGCTTTCTTT | CASSLAGVNTEAFF
TRBJ1-3 | . | . | TRBV6-2/TRBV6-3 | TGTGCCAGCAGCCCGGTAACGGGATACTCTGGAAACACCATATATTTT | CASSPVTGYSGNTIYF
TRBJ2-5 | TRBD2 | . | TRBV3-1/TRBV3-2 | TGTGCCAGCAGCCTCCCGCCGGGACTACAACAAGAGACCCAGTACTTC | CASSLPPGLQQETQYF
TRBJ1-1 | . | . | TRBV28 | TGTGCCAGCAGTTCCCCGAGTGGGGGGAACACTGAAGCTTTCTTT | CASSSPSGGNTEAFF
TRBJ1-6 | . | once | TRBV6-5 | TGTGCCAGCAGTTACAACCGGGATCGAGCACCCCTCCACTTT | CASSYNRDRAPLHF
TRBJ1-1 | TRBD1 | . | TRBV5-1 | TGCGCCAGCAGCTTGGACAGGGGGAGCACTGAAGCTTTCTTT | CASSLDRGSTEAFF
TRBJ2-5 | . | . | TRBV27 | TGTGCCAGCAGGGGCAGTTGGTATATACGGGAGGAGACCCAGTACTTC | CASRGSWYIREETQYF
TRBJ2-1 | . | . | TRBV5-8 | TGTGCCAGCAGCTTCGCGGCAGGCTCCTACAATGAGCAGTTCTTC | CASSFAAGSYNEQFF
TRBJ1-2 | TRBD1 | . | TRBV30 | TGTGCCTGGAGTGTAACCCGGGGGACAGCCAAGCAGAGATATTATGGCTACACCTTC | CAWSVTRGTAKQRYYGYTF
TRBJ1-4 | TRBD1 | . | TRBV11-1 | TGTGCCAGCAGCTTAGGCCCCGGACAGGAAGAAAAACTGTTTTTT | CASSLGPGQEEKLFF
TRBJ1-2 | . | . | TRBV7-9 | TGTGCCAGCAGCTTAGCGGGGAGTCTCTATGGCTACACCTTC | CASSLAGSLYGYTF
TRBJ1-4 | . | . | TRBV19 | TGTGCCACCTCCCGAAGGGGTAATGAAAAACTGTTTTTT | CATSRRGNEKLFF